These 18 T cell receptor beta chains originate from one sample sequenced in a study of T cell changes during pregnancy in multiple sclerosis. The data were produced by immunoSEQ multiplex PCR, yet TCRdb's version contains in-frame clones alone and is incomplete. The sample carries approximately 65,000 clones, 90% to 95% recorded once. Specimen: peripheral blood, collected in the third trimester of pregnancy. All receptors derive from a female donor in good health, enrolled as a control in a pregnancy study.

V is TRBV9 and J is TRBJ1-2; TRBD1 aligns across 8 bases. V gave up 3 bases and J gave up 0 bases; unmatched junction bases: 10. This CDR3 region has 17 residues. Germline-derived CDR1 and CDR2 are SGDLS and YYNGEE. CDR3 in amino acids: CASSAPGQEGANYGYTF. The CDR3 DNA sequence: TGTGCCAGCAGCGCACCGGGACAGGAGGGCGCTAACTATGGCTACACCTTC.

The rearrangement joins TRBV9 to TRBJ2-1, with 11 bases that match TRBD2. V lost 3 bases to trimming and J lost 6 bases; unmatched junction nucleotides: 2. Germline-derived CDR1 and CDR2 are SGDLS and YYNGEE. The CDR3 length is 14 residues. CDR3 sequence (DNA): TGTGCCAGCAGCGATAGCGGGGGGGCCAATGAGCAGTTCTTC. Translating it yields CASSDSGGANEQFF.

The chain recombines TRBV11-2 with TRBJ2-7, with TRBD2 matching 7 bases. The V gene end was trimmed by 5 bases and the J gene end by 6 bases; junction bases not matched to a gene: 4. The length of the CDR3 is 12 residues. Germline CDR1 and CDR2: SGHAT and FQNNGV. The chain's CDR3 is CASSATGGEQYF. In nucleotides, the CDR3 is TGTGCCAGCAGCGCAACGGGGGGCGAGCAGTACTTC.

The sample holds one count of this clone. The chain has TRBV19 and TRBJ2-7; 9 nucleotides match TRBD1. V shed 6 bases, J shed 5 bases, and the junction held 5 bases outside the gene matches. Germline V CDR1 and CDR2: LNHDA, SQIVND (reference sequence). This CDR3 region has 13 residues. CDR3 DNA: TGTGCCAGTAGGGGGACAGGGCACCACGAGCAGTACTTC. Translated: CASRGTGHHEQYF.

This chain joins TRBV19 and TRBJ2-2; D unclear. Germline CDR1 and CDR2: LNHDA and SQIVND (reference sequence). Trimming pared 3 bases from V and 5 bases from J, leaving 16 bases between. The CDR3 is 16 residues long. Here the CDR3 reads CASSILIGWPTGELFF. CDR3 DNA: TGTGCCAGTAGTATCTTGATCGGGTGGCCTACCGGGGAGCTGTTTTTT.

CDR3 amino acids: CASSDHRGPNEKLFF. Written as DNA, the CDR3 is TGCGCCAGCAGTGACCACAGGGGGCCTAATGAAAAACTGTTTTTT. This chain joins TRBV10-2 and TRBJ1-4, with TRBD1 matching 9 bases. J was trimmed by 3 bases and V by 3 bases; bases with no gene match: 2. The CDR3 has 15 amino acids. Germline-derived CDR1 and CDR2 are WSHSY and SAAADI.

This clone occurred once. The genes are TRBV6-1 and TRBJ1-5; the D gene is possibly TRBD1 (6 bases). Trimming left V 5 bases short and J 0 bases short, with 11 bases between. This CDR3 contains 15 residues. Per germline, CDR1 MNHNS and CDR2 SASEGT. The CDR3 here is CASSRDIDSNQPQHF. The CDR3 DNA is TGTGCCAGCAGTCGGGACATAGATAGCAATCAGCCCCAGCATTTT.

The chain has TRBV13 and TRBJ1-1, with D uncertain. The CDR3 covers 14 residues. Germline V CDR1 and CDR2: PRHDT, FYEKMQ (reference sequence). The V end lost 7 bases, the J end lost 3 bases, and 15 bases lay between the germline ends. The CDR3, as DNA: TGTGCCAGCACCACCTCCAGGTTTGACACTGAAGCTTTCTTT. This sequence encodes CASTTSRFDTEAFF.

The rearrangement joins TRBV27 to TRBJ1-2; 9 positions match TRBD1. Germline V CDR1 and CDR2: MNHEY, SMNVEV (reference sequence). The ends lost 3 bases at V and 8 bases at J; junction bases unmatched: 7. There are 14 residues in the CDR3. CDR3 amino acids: CASSFYGTGKGYTF. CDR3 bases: TGTGCCAGCAGTTTCTACGGGACAGGGAAAGGCTACACCTTC.

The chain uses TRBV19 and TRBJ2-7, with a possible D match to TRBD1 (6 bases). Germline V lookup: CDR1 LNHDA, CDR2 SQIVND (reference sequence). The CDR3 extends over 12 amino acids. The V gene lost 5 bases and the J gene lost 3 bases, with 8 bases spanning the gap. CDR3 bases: TGTGCCAGTAGTGCGGACAGCTACGAGCAGTACTTC. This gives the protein CASSADSYEQYF.

CDR3 protein: CASSIAETQYF. CDR3 DNA: TGTGCCAGTAGTATCGCGGAGACCCAGTACTTC. The chain is built from TRBV19 and TRBJ2-5, with D unresolved. Trimming removed 3 bases from V and 5 bases from J, with 4 bases in between. CDR1 is LNHDA, CDR2 SQIVND, per germline (reference sequence). This CDR3 contains 11 residues.

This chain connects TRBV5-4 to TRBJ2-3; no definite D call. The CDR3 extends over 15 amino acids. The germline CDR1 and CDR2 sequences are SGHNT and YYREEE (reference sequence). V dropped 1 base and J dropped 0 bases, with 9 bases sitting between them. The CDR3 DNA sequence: TGTGCCAGCAGCTTGTCTGCGAGTAGCACAGATACGCAGTATTTT. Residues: CASSLSASSTDTQYF.

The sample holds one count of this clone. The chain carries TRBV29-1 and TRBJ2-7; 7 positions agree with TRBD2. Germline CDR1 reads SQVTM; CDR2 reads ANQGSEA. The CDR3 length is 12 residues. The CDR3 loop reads CVVLGGNYEQYF. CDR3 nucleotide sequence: TGCGTAGTTCTGGGGGGGAACTACGAGCAGTACTTC.

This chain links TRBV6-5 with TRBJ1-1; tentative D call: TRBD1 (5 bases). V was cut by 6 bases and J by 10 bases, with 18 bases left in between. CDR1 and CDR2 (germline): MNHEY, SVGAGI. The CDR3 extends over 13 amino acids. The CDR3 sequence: CASSSKFQGPAFF. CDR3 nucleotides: TGTGCCAGCAGCTCCAAATTCCAGGGCCCAGCTTTCTTT.

The CDR3 DNA is TGTGCCAGCAGCTTTAGGACAGGGGGCTCCTACGAGCAGTACTTC. Its translation: CASSFRTGGSYEQYF. This chain uses TRBV7-6 with TRBJ2-7, with TRBD1 identical over 10 bases. The V gene's germline CDR1 is SGHVS and CDR2 FNYEAQ. The CDR3 totals 15 residues. V was pared by 3 bases and J by 0 bases, with 2 bases of the junction left unmatched.

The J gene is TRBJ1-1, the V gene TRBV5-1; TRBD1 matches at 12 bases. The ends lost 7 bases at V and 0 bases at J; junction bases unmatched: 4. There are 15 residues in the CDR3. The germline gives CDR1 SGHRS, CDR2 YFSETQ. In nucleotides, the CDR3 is TGCGCCAGCCGCCGGGACAGGGGGCTGAACACTGAAGCTTTCTTT. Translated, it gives CASRRDRGLNTEAFF.

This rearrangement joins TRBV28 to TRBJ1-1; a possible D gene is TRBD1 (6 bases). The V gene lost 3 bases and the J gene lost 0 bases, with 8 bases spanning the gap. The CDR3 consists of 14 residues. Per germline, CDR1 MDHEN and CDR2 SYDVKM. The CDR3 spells CASSLTGMNTEAFF. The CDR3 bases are TGTGCCAGCAGTTTGACAGGAATGAACACTGAAGCTTTCTTT.

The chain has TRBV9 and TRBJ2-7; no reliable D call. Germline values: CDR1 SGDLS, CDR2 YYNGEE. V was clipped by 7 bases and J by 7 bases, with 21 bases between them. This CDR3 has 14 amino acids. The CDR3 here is CASGHPSLDGEQYF. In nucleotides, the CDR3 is TGTGCCAGCGGGCACCCCAGTCTCGATGGAGAGCAGTACTTC.